These 6 T cell receptor beta chains share one sample of origin, sequenced in a study of blood T cells in healthy people across ages. Next came a second PCR, run for about 6 to 12 cycles, which used a sample-barcoded 5' primer along with a J-beta primer mix. TCRdb called the 5' RACE reads again in MiXCR, with one record for every CDR3 protein. The sample carries approximately 730,000 distinct CDR3 sequences, 43% recorded once. Material for sequencing was blood. These receptors all stem from a woman aged 55-75 years in good health.

V and J are TRBV29-1 and TRBJ1-5; D gene ambiguous. The CDR3 loop spans 13 amino acids. Trimming left V 4 bases short and J 3 bases short, with 10 bases between. CDR1 and CDR2 from the germline V gene are SQVTM and ANQGSEA. The CDR3 is CSVGSSPNQPQHF. The DNA for the CDR3 is TGCAGCGTTGGGTCCAGCCCCAATCAGCCCCAGCATTTT.

This clonotype was seen only a few times. This chain joins TRBV5-6 and TRBJ2-1, with 7 nucleotides matching TRBD2. The CDR3 is made up of 17 amino acids. Germline trimming cut 3 bases from V and 4 bases from J; bases unmatched to any gene: 13. Germline V CDR1 and CDR2: SGHDT, YYEEEE. Here the CDR3 reads CASSWTLSERDYNEQFF. The CDR3 nucleotides are TGTGCCAGCAGCTGGACCCTAAGCGAGCGGGATTACAATGAGCAGTTCTTC.

The gene calls are TRBV4-1 and TRBJ2-7, with D perhaps TRBD1 (5 bases). The CDR3 runs to 14 residues. CDR1 and CDR2 from the germline V gene are MGHRA and YSYEKL. The V end lost 1 base, the J end lost 4 bases, and 11 bases lay between the germline ends. CDR3 sequence reads: CASSQGPQGYEQYF. In DNA, the CDR3 is TGCGCCAGCAGCCAAGGGCCTCAGGGATACGAGCAGTACTTC.

The table lists this clonotype with a few counts. This sequence joins TRBV6-1 and TRBJ2-3, with TRBD2 matching 13 bases. Trimming cost V 8 bases and J 0 bases; bases outside gene matches: 5. Looked up from germline, CDR1 is MNHNS and CDR2 is SASEGT. There are 16 residues in the CDR3. The CDR3 region has the DNA TGTGCCAGCCTTCGGACTAGCGGGGGCAGCACAGATACGCAGTATTTT. It specifies CASLRTSGGSTDTQYF.

The chain joins TRBV5-1 to TRBJ2-7; D uncertain. The J call may be mistaken, given a closer DNA end match to TRBJ2-4. The CDR3 is 14 residues long. CDR1 is SGHRS and CDR2 is YFSETQ in the germline V gene. CDR3 coding DNA: TGCGCCAGCAGCTTAAATAGCCTTAAAAACATTCAGTACTTC. It codes for CASSLNSLKNIQYF.

There are many counts of this clonotype. A much bigger clone sits one base away, suggesting this may be a read error. V gene TRBV7-2 combines with J gene TRBJ1-2, with 8 nucleotides matching TRBD1. There are 14 residues in the CDR3. Germline lookup yields CDR1 SGHTA and CDR2 FQGNSA. V was pared by 5 bases and J by 4 bases, with 6 bases of the junction left unmatched. The CDR3 sequence: CASSVTGVGYGYTF. The CDR3 region has the DNA TGTGCCAGCAGCGTGACAGGGGTTGGCTATGGCTACACCTTC.